The 12 T cell receptor beta chains below all came from one sample that was sequenced in a study of TIL therapy for anti-PD-1-resistant metastatic lung cancer. The immunoSEQ assay was v3. Assay used: immunoSEQ multiplex PCR; TCRdb lists only in-frame clones, some missing. The data hold about 60,000 clones, with about two thirds observed a single time. Time point described: pre-treatment sample, taken before nivolumab and TIL therapy. The sequencing used blood, collected at baseline. The receptors were sampled from a person between 25 and 79 years old with non-small cell lung cancer.

CDR3 sequence (DNA): TGTGCCAGCAGCCCCGGGACAGGGGATACGAGTTTTGCTGAAGCTTTCTTT. Its protein is CASSPGTGDTSFAEAFF. V and J are TRBV7-6 and TRBJ1-1; 10 nucleotides agree with TRBD1. The germline CDR1 and CDR2 sequences are SGHVS and FNYEAQ. This CDR3 region has 17 residues. With V trimmed by 5 bases and J by 6 bases, 15 bases remained unmatched.

The chain is built from TRBV11-2 and TRBJ1-2; 8 bases align to TRBD1. V lost 5 bases to trimming and J lost 4 bases; unmatched junction nucleotides: 9. This CDR3 is 15 amino acids long. CDR1 SGHAT and CDR2 FQNNGV come from the germline V gene. The CDR3 loop reads CASSTGQGSIYGYTF. As DNA, the CDR3 is TGTGCCAGCAGCACCGGACAGGGTTCTATCTATGGCTACACCTTC.

This clone occurred a few times. The chain employs TRBV28 and TRBJ2-1; no definite D call. Trimming stripped 2 bases from V and 6 bases from J, with 8 bases between. This CDR3 region has 13 residues. Germline V gene data show CDR1 as MDHEN and CDR2 as SYDVKM. The CDR3 region is CASSLVGFNEQFF. In DNA form, the CDR3 reads TGTGCCAGCAGTTTAGTAGGGTTCAATGAGCAGTTCTTC. Using reference TRBV28 and TRBJ2-1 for the parts outside the CDR3, the full variable domain is DVKVTQSSRYLVKRTGEKVFLECVQDMDHENMFWYRQDPGLGLRLIYFSYDVKMKEKGDIPEGYSVSREKKERFSLILESASTNQTSMYLCASSLVGFNEQFFGPGTRLTVL.

The gene calls are TRBV2 and TRBJ2-2, with no clear D. Between the trimmed V and J ends, which lost 3 bases and 6 bases, there was a span of 2 bases. CDR3 length: 11 residues. CDR1 and CDR2 from the germline V gene are SNHLY and FYNNEI. CDR3 nucleotides: TGTGCCAGCAGTGATGCCGGGGAGCTGTTTTTT. It codes for CASSDAGELFF.

The chain combines TRBV28 with TRBJ1-1; D is ambiguous. Germline V gives CDR1 MDHEN, CDR2 SYDVKM. Trimming removed 3 bases at V and 8 bases at J, with 10 bases between. The CDR3 is 12 amino acids. The DNA of the CDR3 is TGTGCCAGCAGTTTTTTAGGGCCCGAAGCTTTCTTT. Translated, it gives CASSFLGPEAFF.

This clone has only a few counts. The chain joins TRBV11-2 to TRBJ1-1; maybe TRBD1 (5 bases). CDR1 is SGHAT, CDR2 FQNNGV, per germline. V lost 4 bases to trimming and J lost 1 base, with 13 bases between them. The CDR3 spans 15 residues. CDR3 residues: CASSWSGQGNTEAFF. CDR3 nucleotides: TGTGCCAGCAGCTGGTCCGGACAAGGGAACACTGAAGCTTTCTTT. Variable domain in full (rest from reference TRBV11-2 and TRBJ1-1): EAGVAQSPRYKIIEKRQSVAFWCNPISGHATLYWYQQILGQGPKLLIQFQNNGVVDDSQLPKDRFSAERLKGVDSTLKIQPAKLEDSAVYLCASSWSGQGNTEAFFGQGTRLTVV.

The V call is TRBV10-2, the J call TRBJ1-2; 8 nucleotides align to TRBD1. Germline loops: CDR1 WSHSY, CDR2 SAAADI. The CDR3 consists of 13 residues. With V trimmed by 1 base and J by 11 bases, 6 bases remained unmatched. The chain's CDR3 is CASSEFQDRVYTF. In DNA form, the CDR3 reads TGCGCCAGCAGTGAGTTTCAGGACAGGGTATACACCTTC.

The V and J genes are TRBV27 and TRBJ2-2, with 10 bases fitting TRBD2. CDR1 is MNHEY, CDR2 SMNVEV, per germline (reference sequence). Trimming removed 3 bases from V and 5 bases from J; junction bases left unmatched: 15. This CDR3 has 19 amino acids. The CDR3 reads CASSFGNRGTTSGTGELFF. The CDR3 DNA sequence: TGTGCCAGCAGTTTTGGTAATCGGGGGACGACTAGCGGGACCGGGGAGCTGTTTTTT.

This chain connects TRBV10-3 to TRBJ2-1; the match to TRBD2 covers 10 bases. The CDR3 loop spans 16 amino acids. Germline assignment: CDR1 ENHRY and CDR2 SYGVKD. The J segment lost 7 bases and the V segment lost 2 bases, leaving 8 bases of the junction unmatched. CDR3 protein: CAISEMGSSGRNEQFF. The CDR3 DNA reads TGTGCCATCAGTGAGATGGGGTCTAGCGGGAGAAATGAGCAGTTCTTC.

The chain couples TRBV7-6 to TRBJ1-3; TRBD1 agrees at 8 bases. The V gene's germline CDR1 is SGHVS and CDR2 FNYEAQ. V dropped 5 bases and J dropped 8; count of bases not matched to a gene: 8. This CDR3 has 14 amino acids. CDR3 sequence reads: CASSRTGRVDTIYF. As DNA, the CDR3 is TGTGCCAGCAGCCGGACAGGGAGAGTGGACACCATATATTTT.

The chain employs TRBV28 and TRBJ1-1, with 7 nucleotides matching TRBD1. CDR1 MDHEN and CDR2 SYDVKM come from the germline V gene. The V gene end was trimmed by 2 bases and the J gene end by 4 bases; junction bases not matched to a gene: 7. The length of the CDR3 is 15 residues. In nucleotides, the CDR3 is TGTGCCAGCAGTTTAACGGACAGGTCCATCACTGAAGCTTTCTTT. This codes for CASSLTDRSITEAFF. Full variable domain (remainder filled in from reference TRBV28 and TRBJ1-1): DVKVTQSSRYLVKRTGEKVFLECVQDMDHENMFWYRQDPGLGLRLIYFSYDVKMKEKGDIPEGYSVSREKKERFSLILESASTNQTSMYLCASSLTDRSITEAFFGQGTRLTVV.

The genes are TRBV6-6 and TRBJ2-3; weak D call: TRBD1 (6 bases). Trimming pared 2 bases from V and 2 bases from J, leaving 8 bases between. CDR3 length: 14 amino acids. In germline, CDR1 is MNHNY, CDR2 SVGAGI (reference sequence). The chain's CDR3 is CASSYGQSTDTQYF. Written as DNA, the CDR3 is TGTGCCAGCAGTTACGGACAGTCCACAGATACGCAGTATTTT.